These 25 T cell receptor beta chains were sequenced from one sample in a study of blood T cell repertoires in COVID-19. The table came from immunoSEQ multiplex PCR; TCRdb's copy has only in-frame clones and leaves some out. The repertoire holds tens of thousands of clones, with about 90% as singletons. Specimen: peripheral blood. The receptors here all came from a man aged 45-65 years with COVID-19, enrolled during active disease.

The gene calls are TRBV7-9 and TRBJ1-4, with 10 bases matching TRBD1. J gave up 8 bases and V 0 bases, and 6 bases lay outside the gene matches. The length of the CDR3 is 16 residues. Looked up from germline, CDR1 is SEHNR and CDR2 is FQNEAQ (reference sequence). CDR3 amino acids: CASSLASDRGNEKLFF. CDR3 sequence (DNA): TGTGCCAGCAGCTTAGCCTCGGACAGGGGGAACGAAAAACTGTTTTTT. Drawing the rest from reference TRBV7-9 and TRBJ1-4, the complete variable domain is DTGVSQNPRHKITKRGQNVTFRCDPISEHNRLYWYRQTLGQGPEFLTYFQNEAQLEKSRLLSDRFSAERPKGSFSTLEIQRTEQGDSAMYLCASSLASDRGNEKLFFGSGTQLSVL.

The chain is built from TRBV2 and TRBJ1-1, with 10 bases fitting TRBD1. The CDR3 length is 16 residues. The germline CDR1 and CDR2 sequences are SNHLY and FYNNEI. The V segment lost 7 bases and the J segment 2 bases; nucleotides outside the gene matches: 10. This chain's CDR3 is CASIFGTGVVNTEAFF. The CDR3 nucleotides read TGTGCCAGCATATTCGGGACAGGGGTCGTTAACACTGAAGCTTTCTTT.

The V call is TRBV7-9, the J call TRBJ2-2, with TRBD2 matching over 12 bases. Germline V gene lookup returns CDR1 SEHNR and CDR2 FQNEAQ (reference sequence). The V segment lost 3 bases and the J segment 6 bases; nucleotides outside the gene matches: 2. The CDR3 spans 15 residues. The CDR3: CASSLRLAGAGELFF. The CDR3 DNA sequence: TGTGCCAGCAGCTTGAGACTAGCGGGAGCCGGGGAGCTGTTTTTT.

V gene TRBV9 combines with J gene TRBJ2-3, with D possibly TRBD2 on 6 matching bases. The CDR3 is 11 amino acids. The V gene's germline CDR1 is SGDLS and CDR2 YYNGEE. V dropped 7 bases and J dropped 5 bases, with 8 bases sitting between them. The CDR3 coding sequence is TGTGCCAGCGGGGAGGTAGATACGCAGTATTTT. Translated, it gives CASGEVDTQYF.

The gene calls are TRBV4-3 and TRBJ1-3; 8 bases match TRBD1. V was clipped by 0 bases and J by 0 bases; unmatched bases: 10. Germline CDR1 reads LGHNA; CDR2 reads YSLEER. The CDR3 covers 19 residues. CDR3 nucleotide sequence: TGCGCCAGCAGCCAAGAGCCAGGGGGACAGGCACGCTCTGGAAACACCATATATTTT. Its protein product is CASSQEPGGQARSGNTIYF.

This chain joins TRBV28 and TRBJ2-7; D is uncertain. CDR1 and CDR2 from the germline V gene are MDHEN and SYDVKM. The CDR3 has 14 amino acids. Trimming took off 5 bases at V and 0 bases at J, with 11 bases between the two ends. CDR3 loop: CASSAPSNSYEQYF. The CDR3 bases are TGTGCCAGCAGTGCCCCCAGTAACTCCTACGAGCAGTACTTC.

The chain couples TRBV7-8 to TRBJ1-2, with D possibly TRBD1 on 6 matching bases. This CDR3 is 14 amino acids long. Germline V gives CDR1 SGHVS, CDR2 FQNEAQ. Trimming took off 5 bases at V and 7 bases at J, with 17 bases between the two ends. The CDR3 sequence: CASSPEGGGTGYTF. The CDR3 region has the DNA TGTGCCAGCAGCCCCGAAGGGGGGGGGACTGGCTACACCTTC.

This clone was recorded only once. The rearrangement links TRBV19 to TRBJ1-1; 11 nucleotides align to TRBD1. The junction had 1 base not matched to a gene; V was cut back by 4 bases and J by 6 bases. CDR3 length: 13 residues. Germline V lookup: CDR1 LNHDA, CDR2 SQIVND (reference sequence). The CDR3 here is CASSKGQGAEAFF. CDR3 sequence (DNA): TGTGCCAGTAGTAAGGGACAGGGGGCTGAAGCTTTCTTT.

The V gene is TRBV18, the J gene TRBJ2-3; 13 bases line up with TRBD2. The CDR3 spans 17 residues. V trimming: 6 bases; J trimming: 5 bases; junction bases outside the gene matches: 11. Per the germline V gene, CDR1 is KGHSH and CDR2 is LQKENI. CDR3: CASSELAGGPRGDTQYF. The CDR3 nucleotides are TGTGCCAGCTCGGAACTAGCGGGAGGGCCGAGGGGAGATACGCAGTATTTT.

This CDR3 reads CASSFRIRASGRNEQFF. In nucleotides, the CDR3 is TGTGCCAGCAGCTTTCGTATTAGGGCTAGCGGGAGGAATGAGCAGTTCTTC. The V gene is TRBV7-9, the J gene TRBJ2-1; 11 bases are a match to TRBD2. V lost 3 bases, J lost 7 bases, and 11 bases stayed unmatched. CDR1 SEHNR and CDR2 FQNEAQ come from the germline V gene (reference sequence). The CDR3 is 17 amino acids.

The chain couples TRBV2 to TRBJ1-2; D call uncertain. Germline lookup yields CDR1 SNHLY and CDR2 FYNNEI. The CDR3 length is 11 residues. V lost 6 bases and J lost 7, with 9 bases in between. The CDR3 here is CASSQNTGYTF. In nucleotides, the CDR3 is TGTGCCAGCAGCCAGAACACTGGCTACACCTTC.

The CDR3 loop is CAISRGGTEAFF. The CDR3 nucleotides read TGTGCCATTTCCAGGGGAGGGACTGAAGCTTTCTTT. The V gene is TRBV2, the J gene TRBJ1-1; D perhaps matches TRBD1 (6 bases). Germline V gives CDR1 SNHLY, CDR2 FYNNEI. Trimming removed 10 bases at V and 5 bases at J, with 14 bases between. The CDR3 sequence is 12 residues long.

The V gene is TRBV12-3 or TRBV12-4, the J gene TRBJ1-2; no clear D gene. The CDR3 is made up of 12 amino acids. V gave up 1 base and J gave up 6 bases, with 6 bases separating them. This chain's CDR3 is CASSLEQNGYTF. The CDR3, as DNA: TGTGCCAGCAGTTTAGAACAGAATGGCTACACCTTC.

The J gene is TRBJ2-7, the V gene TRBV6-1, with 10 bases identical to TRBD2. V shed 2 bases and J 4 bases; nucleotides not matched to a gene: 5. Per germline, CDR1 MNHNS and CDR2 SASEGT. The CDR3 sequence is 15 residues long. The CDR3: CASSEWLAGAYEQYF. As DNA, the CDR3 is TGTGCCAGCAGTGAATGGCTAGCGGGGGCTTACGAGCAGTACTTC.

The V and J genes are TRBV5-4 and TRBJ2-1; 12 bases match TRBD2. V was pared by 0 bases and J by 4 bases, with 2 bases of the junction left unmatched. This CDR3 is 16 amino acids long. Germline values: CDR1 SGHNT, CDR2 YYREEE (reference sequence). In DNA form, the CDR3 reads TGTGCCAGCAGCTTGGAGGGGACTAGCGGGTACAATGAGCAGTTCTTC. It codes for CASSLEGTSGYNEQFF.

This rearrangement joins TRBV5-6 to TRBJ2-7; D is possibly TRBD1 (6 bases). This CDR3 spans 17 amino acids. CDR1 and CDR2 from the germline V gene are SGHDT and YYEEEE. The germline V and J ends were trimmed by 3 bases and 6 bases, with 25 bases remaining between them. DNA of the CDR3: TGTGCCAGCAGCTCTGGGCTTCTGGGGACAATGCAAAGCGAGCAGTACTTC. Residues: CASSSGLLGTMQSEQYF.

Only a few counts were recorded for this clone. The CDR3 sequence is CSVQGLAGGGSYNEQFF. CDR3 DNA sequence: TGCAGCGTTCAGGGACTAGCGGGAGGGGGCTCCTACAATGAGCAGTTCTTC. This chain uses TRBV29-1 with TRBJ2-1, with TRBD2 matching over 16 bases. The V segment lost 5 bases and the J segment 0 bases; nucleotides outside the gene matches: 4. Germline CDR1 is SQVTM and CDR2 is ANQGSEA. CDR3 length equals 17 residues.

The chain is built from TRBV6-5 and TRBJ1-3; the match to TRBD1 covers 7 bases. The CDR3 is 15 amino acids. Germline-derived CDR1 and CDR2 are MNHEY and SVGAGI. J was trimmed by 4 bases and V by 6 bases; bases with no gene match: 9. CDR3 nucleotide sequence: TGTGCCAGCAGAAGACAGGGAACGTTAGGAAACACCATATATTTT. Translated: CASRRQGTLGNTIYF.

The chain uses TRBV7-9 and TRBJ2-7; TRBD2 matches at 11 bases. The CDR3 loop spans 16 amino acids. The germline V gene has CDR1 SEHNR and CDR2 FQNEAQ (reference sequence). With 4 bases clipped from V and 6 bases from J, the junction kept 11 bases outside the gene matches. The CDR3 loop reads CASSSRQLAGEVEQYF. For the CDR3, the DNA is TGTGCCAGCAGCTCACGCCAACTAGCGGGAGAGGTCGAGCAGTACTTC.

CDR3 in DNA: TGCGCCAGCAGCCCCACGGGAGCAGGGGCCAACGTCCTGACTTTC. It translates to CASSPTGAGANVLTF. V gene TRBV4-3 combines with J gene TRBJ2-6; D may be TRBD2 (6 bases). Germline loops: CDR1 LGHNA, CDR2 YSLEER. Trimming stripped 4 bases from V and 4 bases from J, with 11 bases between. The CDR3 spans 15 residues.

The chain recombines TRBV5-6 with TRBJ1-4; the D is unclear. Germline CDR1 SGHDT, CDR2 YYEEEE. Trimming stripped 4 bases from V and 0 bases from J, with 7 bases between. The CDR3 contains 14 residues. CDR3 nucleotide sequence: TGTGCCAGCAGCCGGGGAGCAACTAATGAAAAACTGTTTTTT. Translated: CASSRGATNEKLFF.

The chain recombines TRBV6-2 or TRBV6-3 with TRBJ2-7, with 7 nucleotides matching TRBD1. The CDR3 has 13 residues. CDR1 and CDR2 (germline): MNHEY, SVGEGT. V trimming: 5 bases; J trimming: 6 bases; junction bases outside the gene matches: 7. This CDR3 is CASSNDRAVEQYF. The CDR3 nucleotides read TGTGCCAGCAGTAACGACAGGGCGGTCGAGCAGTACTTC.

This chain uses TRBV6-5 with TRBJ2-7, with D possibly TRBD2 on 6 matching bases. V gave up 10 bases and J gave up 5 bases, with 21 bases separating them. The length of the CDR3 is 14 residues. CDR1 is MNHEY and CDR2 is SVGAGI in the germline V gene. The CDR3 protein is CATTGGTGVHEQYF. CDR3 DNA sequence: TGTGCCACCACCGGAGGGACGGGCGTCCACGAGCAGTACTTC.

V gene TRBV3-1 (or the pseudogene TRBV3-2) combines with J gene TRBJ1-3, with D tentatively TRBD1 (5 bases). In germline, CDR1 is LGHDT, CDR2 YNNKEL (reference sequence). V lost 0 bases and J 3 bases, leaving 15 bases between the germline ends. The CDR3 runs 17 residues. This CDR3 is CASSQDEAGSIGNTIYF. Written as DNA, the CDR3 is TGTGCCAGCAGCCAAGATGAGGCAGGGTCGATTGGAAACACCATATATTTT.

This chain connects TRBV29-1 to TRBJ2-1; TRBD2 matches at 10 bases. This CDR3 has 14 residues. Germline CDR1 is SQVTM and CDR2 is ANQGSEA. The junction had 13 bases not matched to a gene; V was cut back by 6 bases and J by 11 bases. CDR3 loop: CSVDTSGNGGKQFF. The CDR3 region has the DNA TGCAGCGTCGATACTAGCGGGAACGGAGGGAAGCAGTTCTTC.